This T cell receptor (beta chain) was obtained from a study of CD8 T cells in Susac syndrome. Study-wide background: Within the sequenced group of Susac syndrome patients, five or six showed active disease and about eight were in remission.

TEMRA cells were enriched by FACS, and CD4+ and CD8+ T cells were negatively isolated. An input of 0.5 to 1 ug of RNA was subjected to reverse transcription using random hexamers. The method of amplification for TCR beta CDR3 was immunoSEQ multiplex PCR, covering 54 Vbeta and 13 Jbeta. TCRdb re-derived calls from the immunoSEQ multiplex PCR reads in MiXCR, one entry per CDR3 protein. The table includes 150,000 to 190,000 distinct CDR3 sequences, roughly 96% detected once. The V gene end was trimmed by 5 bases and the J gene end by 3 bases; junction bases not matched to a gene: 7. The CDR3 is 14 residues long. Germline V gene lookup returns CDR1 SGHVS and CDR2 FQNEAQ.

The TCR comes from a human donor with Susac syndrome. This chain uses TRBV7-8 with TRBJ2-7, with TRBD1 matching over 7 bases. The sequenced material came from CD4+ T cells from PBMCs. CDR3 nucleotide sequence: TGTGCCAGCAGCCATGACAGGGTTATCTACGAGCAGTACTTC. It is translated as CASSHDRVIYEQYF.